Listed below are T cell receptor beta chains from one sample, sequenced in a study of CD8 T cells in Susac syndrome. MiXCR, applied by TCRdb to the immunoSEQ multiplex PCR reads, yields one record per CDR3 protein. This repertoire shows 200,000 to 250,000 distinct CDR3 sequences, roughly nine tenths found once; its top ten account for approximately 0.13%. What was sequenced was CD8+ T cells from PBMCs. The receptors were gathered from a human donor with multiple sclerosis. The CDR3 runs from the conserved cysteine through the conserved F or W. Fields, in order: CDR3 DNA, CDR3 protein, J gene, D gene, V gene, clone size. D genes are given only for firm matches. Rows may omit the clone size; those that give it use once, few, many or a size class.

DNA: TGCGCCAGCAGCTGGGGGGCGTCCTCCTACGAGCAGTACTTC
CDR3: CASSWGASSYEQYF
J: TRBJ2-7
D: NA
V: TRBV5-1
size: NA

DNA: TGTGCCAGCAGCCAAGATCTCCGGTCATATGAGCAGTTCTTC
CDR3: CASSQDLRSYEQFF
J: TRBJ2-1
D: NA
V: TRBV3-1
size: NA

DNA: TGTGCCACCAGTGATCCTGGACTAGCGGGGAACACAGATACGCAGTATTTT
CDR3: CATSDPGLAGNTDTQYF
J: TRBJ2-3
D: TRBD2
V: TRBV24-1
size: NA

DNA: TGTGCCAGCAGCCAAGGCCGGGGGGGCAGCTATGGCTACACCTTC
CDR3: CASSQGRGGSYGYTF
J: TRBJ1-2
D: NA
V: TRBV14
size: once

DNA: TGTGCCAGCAGCTCCAGCCACACTAACTATGGCTACACCTTC
CDR3: CASSSSHTNYGYTF
J: TRBJ1-2
D: NA
V: TRBV7-8
size: once

DNA: TGTGCCCCAAAATATCCGCTAGCGTCCCTCAATGAGCAGTTCTTC
CDR3: CAPKYPLASLNEQFF
J: TRBJ2-1
D: NA
V: TRBV7-9
size: NA

DNA: TGTGCCAGCAGCTGGGGACAGGGAACCTACGAGCAGTACTTC
CDR3: CASSWGQGTYEQYF
J: TRBJ2-7
D: TRBD1
V: TRBV7-2
size: NA

DNA: TGTGCCAGCAGCTCCGGGACAGCCACCCTCTATGGCTACACCTTC
CDR3: CASSSGTATLYGYTF
J: TRBJ1-2
D: TRBD1
V: TRBV7-8
size: once

DNA: TGCGCCAGCAGCCAAGAGACCCGGACCTTTTACGAGCAGTACTTC
CDR3: CASSQETRTFYEQYF
J: TRBJ2-7
D: NA
V: TRBV4-1
size: NA

DNA: TGCGCCAGCAGTGAGGCCACTGAAGCTTTCTTT
CDR3: CASSEATEAFF
J: TRBJ1-1
D: NA
V: TRBV10-2
size: NA

DNA: TGCGCCAGCAGCTTTGGGACAGTCTCCATGAATGAGCAGTTCTTC
CDR3: CASSFGTVSMNEQFF
J: TRBJ2-1
D: TRBD1
V: TRBV5-1
size: NA

DNA: TGTGCCAGCAGTTACAGGCAGGCGAAATTCACCGGGGAGCTGTTTTTT
CDR3: CASSYRQAKFTGELFF
J: TRBJ2-2
D: NA
V: TRBV6-2/TRBV6-3
size: NA

DNA: TGTGCCAGCAGCTTGGCAATTGCGGGGAACTATGGCTACACCTTC
CDR3: CASSLAIAGNYGYTF
J: TRBJ1-2
D: NA
V: TRBV5-8
size: NA

DNA: TGTGCCAGCAGCTCCATGTACTTGGAGGATGAGCAGTTCTTC
CDR3: CASSSMYLEDEQFF
J: TRBJ2-1
D: NA
V: TRBV5-4
size: once

DNA: TGTGCCAGCGGGACAGGGAACTCCTACGAGCAGTACTTC
CDR3: CASGTGNSYEQYF
J: TRBJ2-7
D: TRBD1
V: TRBV19
size: NA

DNA: TGTGCCAGCAGCCCGATGCGGGAGGTTCAAGATACGCAGTATTTT
CDR3: CASSPMREVQDTQYF
J: TRBJ2-3
D: TRBD2
V: TRBV7-9
size: NA

DNA: TGTGCCAGCAGCTACCTTAGCGGGGCCTACGAGCAGTACTTC
CDR3: CASSYLSGAYEQYF
J: TRBJ2-7
D: TRBD2
V: TRBV13
size: NA

DNA: TGTGCCAGCAGTTACGCTAGCTCCTACGAGCAGTACTTC
CDR3: CASSYASSYEQYF
J: TRBJ2-7
D: NA
V: TRBV6-2/TRBV6-3
size: NA

DNA: TGTGCCAGTAGTATGGTTCGAGGGAGCACAGATACGCAGTATTTT
CDR3: CASSMVRGSTDTQYF
J: TRBJ2-3
D: NA
V: TRBV19
size: NA

DNA: TGTGCCAGCAGTTACTGGGTGACTAGCGGGAGCATCCACGAGCAGTACTTC
CDR3: CASSYWVTSGSIHEQYF
J: TRBJ2-7
D: TRBD2
V: TRBV6-2/TRBV6-3
size: NA

DNA: TGTGCCAGCAGTTTATCGGGCCCCGGACACCGAAGCACAGATACGCAGTATTTT
CDR3: CASSLSGPGHRSTDTQYF
J: TRBJ2-3
D: NA
V: TRBV27
size: NA

DNA: TGTGCCAGCAGATCTAACTTGCCAGAGACCCAGTACTTC
CDR3: CASRSNLPETQYF
J: TRBJ2-5
D: NA
V: TRBV7-9
size: NA

DNA: TGCGCCAGCAGTGAGTCGGGTTCACCCCTCCACTTT
CDR3: CASSESGSPLHF
J: TRBJ1-6
D: NA
V: TRBV10-1
size: NA

DNA: TGTGCCAGCAGTTATCCGAAGGGGGATGGCCCAGATACGCAGTATTTT
CDR3: CASSYPKGDGPDTQYF
J: TRBJ2-3
D: NA
V: TRBV6-9
size: NA

DNA: TGTGCCACCAGCAGAGAAGGGACAGGGACGGATCAGCCCCAGCATTTT
CDR3: CATSREGTGTDQPQHF
J: TRBJ1-5
D: TRBD1
V: TRBV15
size: NA

DNA: TGTGCCAGCACCGAGGGACTAGCGGGAGGTCGATGGGACATTCAGTACTTC
CDR3: CASTEGLAGGRWDIQYF
J: TRBJ2-4
D: TRBD2
V: TRBV2
size: NA

DNA: TGTGCCACCCGGGCCCCCGGGGCAGATACGCAGTATTTT
CDR3: CATRAPGADTQYF
J: TRBJ2-3
D: NA
V: TRBV24-1
size: once

DNA: TGTGCCAGTAGTACTTTTCCTAGCGGACTACAAGAGACCCAGTACTTC
CDR3: CASSTFPSGLQETQYF
J: TRBJ2-5
D: TRBD2
V: TRBV19
size: NA

DNA: TGCGCCAGCAGACCGGGTCCGAACACCGGGGAGCTGTTTTTT
CDR3: CASRPGPNTGELFF
J: TRBJ2-2
D: NA
V: TRBV10-2
size: NA

DNA: TGTGCCAGCAGCCCTAGGACCGAAAACACCATATATTTT
CDR3: CASSPRTENTIYF
J: TRBJ1-3
D: NA
V: TRBV5-4
size: NA

DNA: TGTGCCACCAGTCTCCCGCTGGGCGAGCAGTACTTC
CDR3: CATSLPLGEQYF
J: TRBJ2-7
D: NA
V: TRBV12-3/TRBV12-4
size: NA

DNA: TGTGCCGGGGTTGGGGGCTATGGCTACACCTTC
CDR3: CAGVGGYGYTF
J: TRBJ1-2
D: NA
V: TRBV6-1
size: NA

DNA: TGTGCCAGTAGTACTTCAGCGGACACGACAAGCTACGAGCAGTACTTC
CDR3: CASSTSADTTSYEQYF
J: TRBJ2-7
D: NA
V: TRBV19
size: NA

DNA: TGTGCCAGCAGCCCGGAGGTCTATCAACCCATATCTGGGGCCAACGTCCTGACTTTC
CDR3: CASSPEVYQPISGANVLTF
J: TRBJ2-6
D: NA
V: TRBV9
size: NA

DNA: TGCAGTGCTTACGGACTAGCGGGGAGGGACACCGGGGAGCTGTTTTTT
CDR3: CSAYGLAGRDTGELFF
J: TRBJ2-2
D: TRBD2
V: TRBV20-1
size: NA

DNA: TGCGCCAGCAGCTTGGCTGCGACCTACGAGCAGTACTTC
CDR3: CASSLAATYEQYF
J: TRBJ2-7
D: NA
V: TRBV5-1
size: NA

DNA: TGTGCCAGCAGCGGACAGGGTGGGAGGGGCTCACCCCTCCACTTT
CDR3: CASSGQGGRGSPLHF
J: TRBJ1-6
D: TRBD1
V: TRBV5-6
size: NA

DNA: TGTGCCAGCAGCTTAGCCGGGCAGGTCCCGGGGCAGTTCTTC
CDR3: CASSLAGQVPGQFF
J: TRBJ2-1
D: NA
V: TRBV7-9
size: NA

DNA: TGTGCCAGCAGCTTAGGGCTAGGGGCCCCGTACCAAGAGACCCAGTACTTC
CDR3: CASSLGLGAPYQETQYF
J: TRBJ2-5
D: NA
V: TRBV13
size: NA

DNA: TGTGCCAGCAGCTTATGGGGGCTTGGGAGCACTGAAGCTTTCTTT
CDR3: CASSLWGLGSTEAFF
J: TRBJ1-1
D: NA
V: TRBV7-3
size: NA

DNA: TGTGCCAGCAGCTTGGGAGCGGGGGATACGCAGTATTTT
CDR3: CASSLGAGDTQYF
J: TRBJ2-3
D: TRBD2
V: TRBV13
size: NA

DNA: TGTGCTAGCAGCTCAACAGTAGCGGTGAGCTCCTACAATGAGCAGTTCTTC
CDR3: CASSSTVAVSSYNEQFF
J: TRBJ2-1
D: NA
V: TRBV7-7
size: NA

DNA: TGTGCCAGCAGTTACGGGTATAGTCGGACGGGCACTGAAGCTTTCTTT
CDR3: CASSYGYSRTGTEAFF
J: TRBJ1-1
D: NA
V: TRBV6-5
size: NA

DNA: TGTGCCAGCAGCATACGGACAGGGGAAGGCTACACCTTC
CDR3: CASSIRTGEGYTF
J: TRBJ1-2
D: TRBD1
V: TRBV7-9
size: NA

DNA: TGCAGCGCCCGGGGGAGTTGGGACTATGGCTACACCTTC
CDR3: CSARGSWDYGYTF
J: TRBJ1-2
D: NA
V: TRBV29-1
size: NA

DNA: TGCAGTGCTAGGCCGGGACAGGGGGCATACATTCAGTACTTC
CDR3: CSARPGQGAYIQYF
J: TRBJ2-4
D: TRBD1
V: TRBV20-1
size: NA

DNA: TGCGCCAGCAGCCAAGGTAGTACGGCCTACAATGAGCAGTTCTTC
CDR3: CASSQGSTAYNEQFF
J: TRBJ2-1
D: NA
V: TRBV4-3
size: NA

DNA: TGTGCCAGCAGTTCCCAAGGTGAGCAGTTCTTC
CDR3: CASSSQGEQFF
J: TRBJ2-1
D: NA
V: TRBV12-3/TRBV12-4
size: NA

DNA: TGTGCCAGCAGCCCATACAGTCTAGCGGTTACAGAATACAATGAGCAGTTCTTC
CDR3: CASSPYSLAVTEYNEQFF
J: TRBJ2-1
D: TRBD2
V: TRBV12-3/TRBV12-4
size: NA

DNA: TGTGCCAGCAGCCAAGAAGAGCCGGGAGCCTACAATGAGCAGTTCTTC
CDR3: CASSQEEPGAYNEQFF
J: TRBJ2-1
D: NA
V: TRBV3-1
size: NA

DNA: TGTGCCAGCAGCCGGGGACAGGGTGGAACTGAAGCTTTCTTT
CDR3: CASSRGQGGTEAFF
J: TRBJ1-1
D: TRBD1
V: TRBV7-8
size: once

DNA: TGTGCCAGCAGCACCCAGGACGGAGGGACTGAAGCTTTCTTT
CDR3: CASSTQDGGTEAFF
J: TRBJ1-1
D: NA
V: TRBV27
size: NA

DNA: TGTGCCATCAGTGTTGACGGGGGGCCCTACAATGAGCAGTTCTTC
CDR3: CAISVDGGPYNEQFF
J: TRBJ2-1
D: NA
V: TRBV10-3
size: once

DNA: TGTGCCTGGAGCGCGACAGGTAGCAATCAGCCCCAGCATTTT
CDR3: CAWSATGSNQPQHF
J: TRBJ1-5
D: NA
V: TRBV30
size: once

DNA: TGTGCCAGCAGTCCCCTGGCCAACACCGGGGAGCTGTTTTTT
CDR3: CASSPLANTGELFF
J: TRBJ2-2
D: NA
V: TRBV6-5
size: NA

DNA: TGTGCCAGCAGTCCCCCTCCGGGACAGAGGATGATAGGAGCTTTCTTT
CDR3: CASSPPPGQRMIGAFF
J: TRBJ1-1
D: TRBD1
V: TRBV5-4
size: NA

DNA: TGTGCCAGCAGCCCCCGGACTAGCTTAGAGGAGTTGTACTTC
CDR3: CASSPRTSLEELYF
J: TRBJ2-4
D: TRBD2
V: TRBV13
size: NA

DNA: TGTGCCAGCAGCTTAGATCCCCAGACCCAGTACTTC
CDR3: CASSLDPQTQYF
J: TRBJ2-5
D: NA
V: TRBV11-2
size: NA

DNA: TGTGCCAGCAGTAATCTATCTGGTGAGCAGTTCTTC
CDR3: CASSNLSGEQFF
J: TRBJ2-1
D: NA
V: TRBV27
size: NA

DNA: TGTGCCATCAGTGCCCCGGGAAGGGACGAGCAGTTCTTC
CDR3: CAISAPGRDEQFF
J: TRBJ2-1
D: NA
V: TRBV10-3
size: few